One sample yielded the 23 T cell receptor beta chains listed below, sequenced in a study of cytomegalovirus exposure and HLA in healthy donors. The PCR used 60 Vbeta and 13 Jbeta primers. Method: immunoSEQ multiplex PCR; TCRdb's copy keeps in-frame clones and lacks some. Of 95,000 to 150,000 clones listed, 81% were seen once; the top ten hold roughly 0.99%. The sequenced sample consisted of PBMCs. These receptor sequences come from a woman aged 30 to 39 in good health and CMV-seronegative.

This clone was found a few times. The chain recombines TRBV11-3 with TRBJ1-2, with 7 nucleotides matching TRBD1. Trimming cost V 1 base and J 2 bases; bases outside gene matches: 7. The CDR3 totals 16 residues. Per germline, CDR1 SGHNT and CDR2 YENEEA. CDR3 in DNA: TGTGCCAGCAGCTTAGCCCAAGGGGGCCTGAACTATGGCTACACCTTC. It specifies CASSLAQGGLNYGYTF.

This clone showed up just once. The gene calls are TRBV5-1 and TRBJ2-2; 7 bases agree with TRBD1. V lost 0 bases, J lost 6 bases, and 5 bases stayed unmatched. Germline loops: CDR1 SGHRS, CDR2 YFSETQ. The CDR3 contains 15 residues. The CDR3 protein is CASSLVGGEAGELFF. CDR3 coding DNA: TGCGCCAGCAGCTTGGTAGGGGGCGAGGCCGGGGAGCTGTTTTTT.

This clone was detected once. The chain links TRBV5-1 to TRBJ2-5, with 13 positions matching TRBD2. V shed 0 bases and J 0 bases; nucleotides not matched to a gene: 2. The CDR3 covers 17 residues. Germline-derived CDR1 and CDR2 are SGHRS and YFSETQ. The CDR3 loop is CASSLATSGRYQETQYF. CDR3 sequence (DNA): TGCGCCAGCAGCTTGGCGACTAGCGGGAGGTACCAAGAGACCCAGTACTTC.

CDR3 sequence: CASSLGLAGHQGNEQFF. In DNA, the CDR3 is TGTGCCAGCAGCTTGGGACTAGCGGGCCACCAGGGGAATGAGCAGTTCTTC. The chain combines TRBV7-3 with TRBJ2-1; 12 nucleotides align to TRBD2. CDR3 length: 17 residues. CDR1 SGHTA and CDR2 FQGTGA come from the germline V gene. Unmatched junction bases numbered 10, after V lost 3 bases and J lost 7 bases. Full variable domain (remainder filled in from reference TRBV7-3 and TRBJ2-1): GAGVSQTPSNKVTEKGKYVELRCDPISGHTALYWYRQSLGQGPEFLIYFQGTGAADDSGLPNDRFFAVRPEGSVSTLKIQRTERGDSAVYLCASSLGLAGHQGNEQFFGPGTRLTVL.

This clone was seen more than once but under ten times. The V call is TRBV27, the J call TRBJ2-1; D unclear. CDR1 and CDR2 (germline): MNHEY, SMNVEV (reference sequence). This CDR3 has 14 residues. V lost 1 base and J lost 6, with 10 bases in between. CDR3 in amino acids: CASSLLARSNEQFF. In nucleotides, the CDR3 is TGTGCCAGCAGTTTATTGGCCAGAAGCAATGAGCAGTTCTTC.

The chain is built from TRBV4-3 and TRBJ2-7, with 11 bases aligning to TRBD1. CDR3 length equals 16 residues. The germline CDR1 and CDR2 sequences are LGHNA and YSLEER. The J segment lost 4 bases and the V segment lost 1 base, leaving 6 bases of the junction unmatched. The CDR3 loop reads CASSQAYGTGGYEQYF. In DNA form, the CDR3 reads TGCGCCAGCAGCCAAGCGTATGGGACAGGGGGATACGAGCAGTACTTC.

The chain uses TRBV18 and TRBJ2-7, with a tentative D call TRBD1 (6 bases). The V gene lost 2 bases and the J gene lost 6 bases, with 20 bases spanning the gap. The CDR3 runs to 16 residues. Germline-derived CDR1 and CDR2 are KGHSH and LQKENI. The CDR3 region is CASSPVSPGDSREQYF. DNA of the CDR3: TGTGCCAGCTCACCAGTATCCCCAGGGGATTCACGCGAGCAGTACTTC.

This clone has only a few counts. The chain uses TRBV5-4 and TRBJ2-5; 8 bases agree with TRBD1. CDR1 is SGHNT and CDR2 is YYREEE in the germline V gene (reference sequence). With 1 base clipped from V and 3 bases from J, the junction kept 2 bases outside the gene matches. CDR3 length: 14 amino acids. CDR3 sequence (DNA): TGTGCCAGCAGCTTGCAGGGGGCGGAAGAGACCCAGTACTTC. This encodes CASSLQGAEETQYF.

The rearrangement links TRBV30 to TRBJ2-7, with TRBD2 identical over 10 bases. Germline V lookup: CDR1 GTSNPN, CDR2 SVGIG (reference sequence). CDR3 size: 14 residues. V was pared by 1 base and J by 2 bases, with 2 bases of the junction left unmatched. In DNA form, the CDR3 reads TGTGCCTGGAGTGCAAGCGGGGGGGCCTACGAGCAGTACTTC. Translating gives CAWSASGGAYEQYF.

CDR3 in DNA: TGTGCCTGCGGGACTAGCGGGGGGGCAGGGGAGACCCAGTACTTC. Amino acid sequence: CACGTSGGAGETQYF. The V and J genes are TRBV30 and TRBJ2-5, with TRBD2 matching over 16 bases. In germline, CDR1 is GTSNPN, CDR2 SVGIG (reference sequence). The CDR3 totals 15 residues. With V trimmed by 6 bases and J by 5 bases, 6 bases remained unmatched.

The chain carries TRBV4-1 and TRBJ2-6; D ambiguous. Germline lookup yields CDR1 MGHRA and CDR2 YSYEKL. V was cut by 0 bases and J by 13 bases, with 10 bases left in between. This CDR3 region has 13 residues. Here the CDR3 reads CASSQDISRVLTF. The CDR3 DNA sequence: TGCGCCAGCAGCCAAGATATCTCTAGAGTCCTGACTTTC.

The genes are TRBV6-5 and TRBJ1-2; 9 bases agree with TRBD1. The CDR3 covers 15 residues. V shed 3 bases, J shed 8 bases, and the junction held 10 bases outside the gene matches. The germline gives CDR1 MNHEY, CDR2 SVGAGI. This CDR3 reads CASSYGTGTVRGYTF. The CDR3 nucleotides read TGTGCCAGCAGTTATGGGACAGGGACCGTGCGGGGCTACACCTTC.

The rearrangement uses TRBV6-6 and TRBJ1-6, with 9 bases matching TRBD1. V dropped 7 bases and J dropped 10; count of bases not matched to a gene: 5. From germline, CDR1 is MNHNY and CDR2 SVGAGI (reference sequence). The CDR3 loop spans 13 amino acids. The CDR3 coding sequence is TGTGCCAGCAAAGACAGGGGGGTGTCACCCCTCCACTTT. The encoded protein is CASKDRGVSPLHF.

This clone has a handful of counts. The chain joins TRBV11-2 to TRBJ2-3; D is unclear. V was trimmed by 7 bases and J by 5 bases, leaving 13 bases between them. Germline CDR1 is SGHAT and CDR2 is FQNNGV. The CDR3 extends over 13 amino acids. The CDR3 coding sequence is TGTGCCAGCATCTCCCTGGCTGTAGATACGCAGTATTTT. It encodes CASISLAVDTQYF. Using reference TRBV11-2 and TRBJ2-3 for the parts outside the CDR3, the full variable domain is EAGVAQSPRYKIIEKRQSVAFWCNPISGHATLYWYQQILGQGPKLLIQFQNNGVVDDSQLPKDRFSAERLKGVDSTLKIQPAKLEDSAVYLCASISLAVDTQYFGPGTRLTVL.

The chain recombines TRBV2 with TRBJ2-3; a possible D gene is TRBD1 (5 bases). CDR1 and CDR2 (germline): SNHLY, FYNNEI. V was pared by 4 bases and J by 2 bases, with 13 bases between. The CDR3 length is 15 residues. CDR3 in amino acids: CASSVERGPTDTQYF. CDR3 coding DNA: TGTGCCAGCAGTGTGGAAAGGGGCCCCACAGATACGCAGTATTTT.

This clone was counted only a few times. The chain combines TRBV19 with TRBJ1-4, with 7 bases fitting TRBD1. Germline V lookup: CDR1 LNHDA, CDR2 SQIVND (reference sequence). The CDR3 loop spans 14 amino acids. V shed 10 bases, J shed 5 bases, and the junction held 10 bases outside the gene matches. The CDR3 reads CATRPGQKNEKLFF. Written as DNA, the CDR3 is TGTGCCACCCGCCCGGGACAGAAAAATGAAAAACTGTTTTTT.

There are a few counts of this clone. The same CDR3 can be traced to other DNA sequences in this sample. The V gene is TRBV15, the J gene TRBJ2-7; D gene uncertain. Germline values: CDR1 LNHNV, CDR2 YYDKDF (reference sequence). The V end lost 0 bases, the J end lost 3 bases, and 6 bases lay between the germline ends. This CDR3 comprises 13 residues. The CDR3 DNA sequence: TGTGCCACCAGCAGAGACCTCAGCTACGAGCAGTACTTC. It translates to CATSRDLSYEQYF. The full variable domain, rest sourced from reference TRBV15 and TRBJ2-7, is DAMVIQNPRYQVTQFGKPVTLSCSQTLNHNVMYWYQQKSSQAPKLLFHYYDKDFNNEADTPDNFQSRRPNTSFCFLDIRSPGLGDTAMYLCATSRDLSYEQYFGPGTRLTVT.

The chain carries TRBV10-3 and TRBJ1-3; D gene uncertain. With 2 bases removed from V and 0 bases from J, the gap between germline ends came to 8 bases. This CDR3 spans 15 amino acids. Germline CDR1 and CDR2: ENHRY and SYGVKD. In DNA form, the CDR3 reads TGTGCCATCAGTGAGACAACAGTCTCTGGAAACACCATATATTTT. Translation gives CAISETTVSGNTIYF.

J is TRBJ2-3 and V is TRBV6-4; no definite D call. The CDR3 is made up of 14 amino acids. Germline CDR1 is MRHNA and CDR2 is SNTAGT. The V and J ends lost 4 bases and 1 base respectively, with 9 bases between them. The CDR3 DNA sequence: TGTGCCAGCAGTGCGAGCGATGGCACAGATACGCAGTATTTT. Its protein product is CASSASDGTDTQYF.

The J gene is TRBJ2-6, the V gene TRBV4-2; possibly TRBD1 for D (6 bases). With 1 base removed from V and 2 bases from J, the gap between germline ends came to 15 bases. Germline assignment: CDR1 LGHNA and CDR2 YNFKEQ. CDR3 length equals 18 residues. Here the CDR3 reads CASSQVRQGSPGANVLTF. The CDR3 bases are TGTGCCAGCAGCCAAGTGAGGCAGGGGTCCCCTGGGGCCAACGTCCTGACTTTC.

In its sample, this clone was seen a few times. This rearrangement joins TRBV18 to TRBJ2-5, with TRBD2 matching 8 bases. V shed 2 bases, J shed 2 bases, and the junction held 4 bases outside the gene matches. The CDR3 spans 15 residues. Germline values: CDR1 KGHSH, CDR2 LQKENI. In DNA form, the CDR3 reads TGTGCCAGCTCACCAGACAGCGGGGGACAAGAGACCCAGTACTTC. Amino acids: CASSPDSGGQETQYF.

The V gene is TRBV18, the J gene TRBJ1-5; no clear D. CDR3 length: 18 residues. Germline values: CDR1 KGHSH, CDR2 LQKENI. V was cut by 3 bases and J by 0 bases, with 18 bases left in between. The CDR3: CASSPTSSSNPSNQPQHF. CDR3 sequence (DNA): TGTGCCAGCTCACCCACGAGTAGCAGTAACCCTAGCAATCAGCCCCAGCATTTT.

This clone occurred a few times. The chain couples TRBV7-8 to TRBJ1-3; 9 bases agree with TRBD1. CDR3 length equals 18 residues. Germline V CDR1 and CDR2: SGHVS, FQNEAQ. With V trimmed by 6 bases and J by 1 base, 13 bases remained unmatched. CDR3: CASSRRVGTGRSGNTIYF. For the CDR3, the DNA is TGTGCCAGCAGTCGTCGGGTTGGGACAGGGCGATCTGGAAACACCATATATTTT.